The sequence of this T cell receptor beta chain was determined in a study of cytotoxic CD8 clonotypes in ibrutinib-treated CLL (dated by TCRdb to about 2021). In the study overall: The cohort had eleven to twelve relapsed/refractory and around 14 treatment-naive patients; approximately 18 were IGHV unmutated. Partial responses were observed in 24 patients and complete responses in 2; after a median follow-up of 68 months, remission was maintained in approximately 14 patients and progression was observed in some 12. The response samples were drawn at a median of approximately 11 months into treatment, with a range of about 6 to 36 months. On average, each sample had 255,043 productive templates and tens of thousands of productive rearrangements. Longitudinal samples were obtainable from about 30% of the 86 participants in the trial. Cryopreserved peripheral blood mononuclear cells were obtained prior to treatment, at the time of response, and at either disease progression or sustained remission. Patients were still on ibrutinib when every remission and progressive disease sample was collected. Results and caveats for the whole study, not just this receptor: Clonality increased at ibrutinib response, stayed stable in sustained remission, and fell back toward baseline at progression. Baseline clonality exceeded that of age-matched healthy donors and correlated strongly with circulating CD8+ T-cell counts. Public clonotypes were rare and either shrank or stayed stable during treatment, and the rise in clonality at ibrutinib response reflected expansion of private clonotypes. Sustained-remission and progressing patients did not have matched sampling times, and lymph node repertoires were not examined.

On a MiSeq, deep resolution sequencing aimed for a depth between 1 in 1 million and 1 in 200,000 T cells, with each clonotype covered 10x on average. The immunoSEQ hsTCRB Kit was used to generate the TCR beta libraries. Per the original workflow: The data were analyzed with ImmunoSEQ Analyzer and ImmunoSEQ Data Assistant, and V, D and J gene assignments followed IMGT definitions. Clonality, which ranges from 0 to 1, was calculated by subtracting the normalized Shannon entropy of productive rearrangement frequencies from one. Only overrepresented clonotypes making up at least 0.05% of the repertoire of each patient were included in the public clonotype analysis. About twelve repertoires from age-matched healthy donors, obtained from immuneACCESS, served as clonality controls. The clones in this table, taken by TCRdb from immuneACCESS, are in-frame only. Not every clone is retained; where verified, under half of the shortfall comes from an unresolved V gene, and the cause of the rest is unknown. V, J and clone size reflect that table, while D and trimming were determined from the DNA. This sample gives approximately 50,000 clones in total; approximately 71% of them show up just once. Around 43% of the sample is taken by the ten largest.

This clone is described as medium-sized (0.01 to 0.1%). Its binding antigen is unknown. Within one base of it there is no much larger clone, and no base qualities were kept. The time point tag for this specimen amounts to: about eleven months on ibrutinib. For TCR beta library preparation, around 2.1 micrograms of genomic DNA were extracted from the cryopreserved PBMCs. High-throughput TCR beta sequencing was performed on longitudinal blood samples from CLL patients receiving ibrutinib monotherapy. The patients were enrolled in a single-center, open-label phase 2 trial of ibrutinib monotherapy. The sequence was collected from a human donor with chronic lymphocytic leukemia. The source material was PBMCs, sampled after 12 months of ibrutinib treatment.

The CDR3 protein: CASSATVLNTEAFF. The sequenced DNA: TGTGCCAGCAGTGCAACAGTATTGAACACTGAAGCTTTCTTT. The chain employs TRBV2 and TRBJ1-1, with an unclear D gene assignment. V is clipped by 4 bases and J by 0 bases, and the sequence between their germline boundaries is 9 bases long. Looking up the germline V gene yields CDR1 SNHLY and CDR2 FYNNEI. The CDR3 runs 14 amino acids, cysteine and phenylalanine included. Only the CDR3 DNA is retained, 42 bases long and in frame from the first base.